This T cell receptor (beta chain) was retrieved from a study of T cells in Graves' hyperthyroidism and ophthalmopathy. Using RNA transcripts as the source, TCR beta CDR3 regions were amplified. The primer set for the first-round RT-PCR of the TCR CDR3 was HTBI. TCRdb fed the multiplex PCR reads into MiXCR, producing one record per CDR3 protein. The sample carries some 800,000 distinct CDR3 sequences, around 39% recorded once. J lost 7 bases, V lost 6 bases, and 11 bases had no gene match. CDR3 length: 16 amino acids. The clonotype was recovered from a man aged 18 to 29 with Graves' hyperthyroidism. The source material was blood. The chain joins TRBV12-3 or TRBV12-4 to TRBJ2-7; 14 nucleotides agree with TRBD2. CDR3 region: CASRLSGGLAGVEQYF. Written as DNA, the CDR3 is TGTGCCAGCAGGCTTTCAGGGGGACTAGCGGGGGTAGAGCAGTACTTC.